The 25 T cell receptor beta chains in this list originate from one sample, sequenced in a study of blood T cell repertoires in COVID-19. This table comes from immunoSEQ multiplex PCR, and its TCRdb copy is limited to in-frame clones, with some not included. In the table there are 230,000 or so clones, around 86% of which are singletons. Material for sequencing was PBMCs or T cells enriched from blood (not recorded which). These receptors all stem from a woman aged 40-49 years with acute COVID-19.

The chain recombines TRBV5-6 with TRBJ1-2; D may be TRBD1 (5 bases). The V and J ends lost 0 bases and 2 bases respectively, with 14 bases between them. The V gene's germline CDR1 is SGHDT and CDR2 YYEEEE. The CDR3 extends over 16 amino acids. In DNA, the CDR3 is TGTGCCAGCAGCTTGGCCTTGATAGGGGTAAACTATGGCTACACCTTC. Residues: CASSLALIGVNYGYTF.

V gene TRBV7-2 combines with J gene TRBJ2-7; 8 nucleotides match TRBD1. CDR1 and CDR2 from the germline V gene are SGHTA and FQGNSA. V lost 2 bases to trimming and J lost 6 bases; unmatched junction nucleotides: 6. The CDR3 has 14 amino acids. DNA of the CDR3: TGTGCCAGCAGCTTATATCGGCAGGGGGCCGAGCAGTACTTC. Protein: CASSLYRQGAEQYF.

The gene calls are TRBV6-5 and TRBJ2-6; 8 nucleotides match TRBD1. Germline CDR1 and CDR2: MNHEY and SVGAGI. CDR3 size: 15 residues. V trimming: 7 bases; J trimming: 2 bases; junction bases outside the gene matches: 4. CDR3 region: CASMMDRAGANVLTF. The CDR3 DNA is TGTGCCAGCATGATGGACAGGGCTGGGGCCAACGTCCTGACTTTC.

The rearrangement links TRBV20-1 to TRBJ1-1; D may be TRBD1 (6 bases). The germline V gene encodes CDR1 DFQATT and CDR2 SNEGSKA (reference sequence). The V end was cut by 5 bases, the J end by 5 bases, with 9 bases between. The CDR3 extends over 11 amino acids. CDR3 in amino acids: CSAHRVTEAFF. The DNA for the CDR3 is TGCAGTGCTCACAGGGTTACTGAAGCTTTCTTT.

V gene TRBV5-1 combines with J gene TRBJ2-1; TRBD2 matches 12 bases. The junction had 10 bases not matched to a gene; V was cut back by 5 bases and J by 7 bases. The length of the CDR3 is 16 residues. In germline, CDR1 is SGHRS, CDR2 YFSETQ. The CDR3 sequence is CASRQTSGGLRNEQFF. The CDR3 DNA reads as TGCGCCAGCAGACAAACTAGCGGGGGGCTGCGGAATGAGCAGTTCTTC.

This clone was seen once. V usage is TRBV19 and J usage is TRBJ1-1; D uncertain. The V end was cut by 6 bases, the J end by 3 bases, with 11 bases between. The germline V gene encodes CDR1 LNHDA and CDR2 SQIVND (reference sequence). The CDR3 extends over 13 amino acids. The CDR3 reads CASRPWADTEAFF. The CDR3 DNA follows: TGTGCCAGTAGACCATGGGCCGACACTGAAGCTTTCTTT.

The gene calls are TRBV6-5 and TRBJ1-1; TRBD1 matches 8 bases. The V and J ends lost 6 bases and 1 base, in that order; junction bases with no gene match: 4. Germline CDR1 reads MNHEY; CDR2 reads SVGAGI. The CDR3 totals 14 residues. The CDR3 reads CASSPDRGNTEAFF. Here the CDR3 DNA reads TGTGCCAGCAGCCCAGACAGGGGGAACACTGAAGCTTTCTTT.

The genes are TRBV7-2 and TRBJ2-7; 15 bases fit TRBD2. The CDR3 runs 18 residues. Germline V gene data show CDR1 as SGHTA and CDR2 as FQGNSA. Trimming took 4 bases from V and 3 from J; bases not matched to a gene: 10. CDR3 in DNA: TGTGCCAGCAGCTCACCCGGACTAGCGGGGGGGCGGATCTACGAGCAGTACTTC. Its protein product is CASSSPGLAGGRIYEQYF.

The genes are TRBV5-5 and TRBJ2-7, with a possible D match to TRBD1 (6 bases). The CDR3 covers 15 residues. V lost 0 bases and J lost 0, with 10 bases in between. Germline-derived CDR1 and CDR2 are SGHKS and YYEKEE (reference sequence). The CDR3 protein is CASSLDPGDSYEQYF. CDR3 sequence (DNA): TGTGCCAGCAGCTTGGATCCAGGGGACTCCTACGAGCAGTACTTC.

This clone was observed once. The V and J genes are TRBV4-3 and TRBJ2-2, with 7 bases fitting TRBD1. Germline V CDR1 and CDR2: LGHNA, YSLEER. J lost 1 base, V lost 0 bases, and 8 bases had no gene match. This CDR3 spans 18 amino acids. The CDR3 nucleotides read TGCGCCAGCAGCCAAGATATGAAGGGGGCGGGGAACACCGGGGAGCTGTTTTTT. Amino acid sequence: CASSQDMKGAGNTGELFF.

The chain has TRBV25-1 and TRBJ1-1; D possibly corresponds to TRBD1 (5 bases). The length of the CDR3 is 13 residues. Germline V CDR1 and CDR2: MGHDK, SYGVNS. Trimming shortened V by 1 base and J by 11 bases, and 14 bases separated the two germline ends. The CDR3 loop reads CASSEFGQGGAFF. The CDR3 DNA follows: TGTGCCAGCAGTGAATTTGGGCAGGGTGGGGCTTTCTTT.

CDR3 sequence reads: CASSPPLGGSTDTQYF. The CDR3 DNA is TGTGCCAGCTCACCACCGCTCGGGGGATCCACAGATACGCAGTATTTT. This rearrangement joins TRBV18 to TRBJ2-3; D might be TRBD2 (6 bases). Germline assignment: CDR1 KGHSH and CDR2 LQKENI. V lost 0 bases and J 2 bases, leaving 12 bases between the germline ends. The CDR3 totals 16 residues.

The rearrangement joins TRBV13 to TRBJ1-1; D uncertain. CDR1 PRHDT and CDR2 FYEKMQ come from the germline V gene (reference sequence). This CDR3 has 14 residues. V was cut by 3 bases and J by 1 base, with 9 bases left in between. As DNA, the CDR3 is TGTGCCAGCAGCTTTCCCACAGAGAACACTGAAGCTTTCTTT. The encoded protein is CASSFPTENTEAFF.

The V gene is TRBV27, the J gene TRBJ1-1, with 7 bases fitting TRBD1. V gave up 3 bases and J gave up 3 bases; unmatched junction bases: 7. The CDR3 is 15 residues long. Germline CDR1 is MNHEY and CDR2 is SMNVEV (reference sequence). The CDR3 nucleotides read TGTGCCAGCAGTTTTACAGGGGCGCAGGACACTGAAGCTTTCTTT. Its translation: CASSFTGAQDTEAFF.

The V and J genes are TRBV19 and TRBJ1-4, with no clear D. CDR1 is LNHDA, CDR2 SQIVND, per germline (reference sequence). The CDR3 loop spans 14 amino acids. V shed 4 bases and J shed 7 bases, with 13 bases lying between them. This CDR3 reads CASSKTSIGEKLFF. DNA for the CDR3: TGTGCCAGTAGTAAGACTTCTATCGGTGAAAAACTGTTTTTT.

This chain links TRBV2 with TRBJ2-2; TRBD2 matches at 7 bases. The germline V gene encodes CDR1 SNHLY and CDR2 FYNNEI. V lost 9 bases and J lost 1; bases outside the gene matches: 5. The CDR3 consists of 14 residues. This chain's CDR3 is CAREGTKNTGELFF. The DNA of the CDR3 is TGTGCCAGAGAGGGGACTAAGAACACCGGGGAGCTGTTTTTT. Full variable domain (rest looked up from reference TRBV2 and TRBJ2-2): EPEVTQTPSHQVTQMGQEVILRCVPISNHLYFYWYRQILGQKVEFLVSFYNNEISEKSEIFDDQFSVERPDGSNFTLKIRSTKLEDSAMYFCAREGTKNTGELFFGEGSRLTVL.

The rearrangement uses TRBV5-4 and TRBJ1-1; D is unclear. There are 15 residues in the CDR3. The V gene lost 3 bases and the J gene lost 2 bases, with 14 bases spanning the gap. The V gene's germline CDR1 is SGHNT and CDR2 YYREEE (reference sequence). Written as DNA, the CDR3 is TGTGCCAGCAGCTCCTCATTCGGGGAAAACACTGAAGCTTTCTTT. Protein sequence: CASSSSFGENTEAFF.

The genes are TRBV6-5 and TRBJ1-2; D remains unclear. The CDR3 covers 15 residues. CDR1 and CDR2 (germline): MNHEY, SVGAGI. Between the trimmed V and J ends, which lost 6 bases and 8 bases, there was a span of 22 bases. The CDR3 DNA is TGTGCCAGCAGCCAAAGATCAGGATACGTGGGCGGCTACACCTTC. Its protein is CASSQRSGYVGGYTF.

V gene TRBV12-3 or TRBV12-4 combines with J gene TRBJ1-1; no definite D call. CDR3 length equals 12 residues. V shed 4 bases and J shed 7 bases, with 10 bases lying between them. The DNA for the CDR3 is TGTGCCAGCAGTTCCCTCGGGAATGAAGCTTTCTTT. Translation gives CASSSLGNEAFF.

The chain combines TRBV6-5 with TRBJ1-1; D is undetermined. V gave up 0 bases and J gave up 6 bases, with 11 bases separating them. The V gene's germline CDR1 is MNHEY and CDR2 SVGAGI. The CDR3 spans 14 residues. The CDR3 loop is CASSYSRYVAEAFF. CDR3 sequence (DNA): TGTGCCAGCAGTTACTCGAGGTATGTGGCTGAAGCTTTCTTT.

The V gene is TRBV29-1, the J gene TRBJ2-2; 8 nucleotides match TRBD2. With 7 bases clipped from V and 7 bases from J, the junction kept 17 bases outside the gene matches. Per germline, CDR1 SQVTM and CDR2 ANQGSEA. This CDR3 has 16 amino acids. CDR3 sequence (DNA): TGCAGCGCCCGGACTAGCCGAGGCGGAACGAACGGGGAGCTGTTTTTT. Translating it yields CSARTSRGGTNGELFF.

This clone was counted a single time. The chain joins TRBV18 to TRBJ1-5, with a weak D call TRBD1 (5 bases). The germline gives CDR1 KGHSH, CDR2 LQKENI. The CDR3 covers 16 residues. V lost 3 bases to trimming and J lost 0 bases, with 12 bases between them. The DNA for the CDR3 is TGTGCCAGCTCACCGAGGGGAGGGGATAGCAATCAGCCCCAGCATTTT. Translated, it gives CASSPRGGDSNQPQHF.

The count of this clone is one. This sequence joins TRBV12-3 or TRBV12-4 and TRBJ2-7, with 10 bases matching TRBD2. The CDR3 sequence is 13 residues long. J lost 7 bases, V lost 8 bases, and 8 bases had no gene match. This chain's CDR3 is CASCLAGAQEQYF. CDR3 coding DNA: TGTGCCAGCTGTCTAGCGGGGGCGCAAGAGCAGTACTTC.

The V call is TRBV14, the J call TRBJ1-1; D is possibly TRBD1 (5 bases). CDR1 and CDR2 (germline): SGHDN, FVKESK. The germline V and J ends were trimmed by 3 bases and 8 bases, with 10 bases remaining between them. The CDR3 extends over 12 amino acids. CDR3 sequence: CASSQGDREAFF. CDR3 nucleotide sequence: TGTGCCAGCAGCCAGGGCGACAGAGAAGCTTTCTTT.

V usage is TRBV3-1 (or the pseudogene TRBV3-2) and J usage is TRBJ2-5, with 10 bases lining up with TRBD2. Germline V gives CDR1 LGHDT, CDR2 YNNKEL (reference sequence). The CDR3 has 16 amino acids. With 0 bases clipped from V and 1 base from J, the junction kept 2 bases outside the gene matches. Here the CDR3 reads CASSQERLAGQETQYF. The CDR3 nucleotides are TGTGCCAGCAGCCAAGAAAGACTAGCGGGCCAAGAGACCCAGTACTTC.